These 5 T cell receptor beta chains came from one sample sequenced in a study of OX40 agonist ivuxolimab in advanced cancers. TCRdb's table, derived via immunoSEQ multiplex PCR, lists solely in-frame clones and lacks some. The sample lists approximately 62,000 clones, 92% seen once, with 10% to 15% in the top ten. The sequences come from CD4+ or CD8+ T cells sorted from blood, collected in a trial of the OX40 agonist ivuxolimab. All receptors derive from an adult with an advanced solid tumor such as melanoma, head and neck, liver or kidney cancer.

The V call is TRBV4-3, the J call TRBJ2-2; D is perhaps TRBD1 or TRBD2 (6 bases each). The germline gives CDR1 LGHNA, CDR2 YSLEER. The CDR3 length is 17 residues. The germline V and J ends were trimmed by 4 bases and 3 bases, with 18 bases remaining between them. CDR3 sequence (DNA): TGCGCCAGCAGCCTTTTAGGAGGGGGGAGGTACACCGGGGAGCTGTTTTTT. This codes for CASSLLGGGRYTGELFF.

The rearrangement joins TRBV27 to TRBJ2-6; no clear D. Trimming stripped 3 bases from V and 4 bases from J, with 10 bases between. The germline V gene has CDR1 MNHEY and CDR2 SMNVEV (reference sequence). The CDR3 is made up of 15 amino acids. For the CDR3, the DNA is TGTGCCAGCAGTTTTAACCCCCTCGGGGCCAACGTCCTGACTTTC. Translated, it gives CASSFNPLGANVLTF.

The sample holds one count of this clone. V gene TRBV27 combines with J gene TRBJ1-5, with 9 bases fitting TRBD1. V shed 3 bases, J shed 6 bases, and the junction held 6 bases outside the gene matches. Looked up from germline, CDR1 is MNHEY and CDR2 is SMNVEV (reference sequence). The CDR3 contains 15 residues. This CDR3 reads CASSFDRGSGQPQHF. DNA for the CDR3: TGTGCCAGCAGTTTTGACAGGGGGTCGGGTCAGCCCCAGCATTTT.

The chain couples TRBV6-5 to TRBJ1-1; D uncertain. V dropped 9 bases and J dropped 4 bases, with 6 bases sitting between them. CDR1 is MNHEY and CDR2 is SVGAGI in the germline V gene. There are 10 residues in the CDR3. The CDR3 DNA reads TGTGCCAGTTCGGGCACTGAAGCTTTCTTT. This gives the protein CASSGTEAFF.

This rearrangement joins TRBV5-6 to TRBJ2-3; 10 bases are a match to TRBD2. This CDR3 comprises 15 residues. CDR1 and CDR2 from the germline V gene are SGHDT and YYEEEE. The junction had 1 base not matched to a gene; V was cut back by 1 base and J by 2 bases. CDR3 protein: CASSLTSGTTDTQYF. The DNA of the CDR3 is TGTGCCAGCAGCTTGACTAGCGGGACCACAGATACGCAGTATTTT.